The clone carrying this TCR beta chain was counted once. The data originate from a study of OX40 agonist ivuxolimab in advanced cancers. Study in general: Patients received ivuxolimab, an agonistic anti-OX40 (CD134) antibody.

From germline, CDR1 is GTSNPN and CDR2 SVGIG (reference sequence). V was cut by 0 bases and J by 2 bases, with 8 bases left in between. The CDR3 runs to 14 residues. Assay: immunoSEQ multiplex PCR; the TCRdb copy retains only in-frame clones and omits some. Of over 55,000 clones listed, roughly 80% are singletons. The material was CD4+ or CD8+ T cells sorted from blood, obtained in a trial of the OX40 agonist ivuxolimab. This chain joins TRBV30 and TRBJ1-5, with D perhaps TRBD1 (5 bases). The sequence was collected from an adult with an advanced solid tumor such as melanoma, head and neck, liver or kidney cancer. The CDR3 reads CAWSVRGGNQPQHF. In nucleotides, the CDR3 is TGTGCCTGGAGTGTTAGGGGTGGCAATCAGCCCCAGCATTTT.